A single sample is the source of the 12 T cell receptor beta chains below, sequenced in a study of T cell responses to AZD1222 COVID-19 vaccine. TCRdb keeps only in-frame clones here, not all; method: immunoSEQ multiplex PCR. The top ten clones hold about 0.91% of a sample with fewer than 150,000 clones, approximately 93% of them seen once. Sequences were derived from peripheral blood, sampled on day 0 of AZD1222 vaccination. The origin of the receptors is an adult in good health.

This sequence joins TRBV5-1 and TRBJ1-3, with D possibly being TRBD1 (6 bases). CDR1 is SGHRS and CDR2 is YFSETQ in the germline V gene. V shed 3 bases and J shed 0 bases, with 10 bases lying between them. The CDR3 covers 15 residues. As DNA, the CDR3 is TGCGCCAGCAGCTCGGCAGGGGACTCTGGAAACACCATATATTTT. Its protein product is CASSSAGDSGNTIYF.

Only a few counts were recorded for this clone. This chain uses TRBV11-2 with TRBJ1-2, with a possible D match to TRBD1 (5 bases). Germline CDR1 reads SGHAT; CDR2 reads FQNNGV. The CDR3 runs 13 residues. V was trimmed by 5 bases and J by 2 bases, leaving 9 bases between them. The chain's CDR3 is CASSGRQNYGYTF. DNA for the CDR3: TGTGCCAGCAGCGGCCGACAGAACTATGGCTACACCTTC.

The chain links TRBV11-2 to TRBJ1-3, with a tentative D call TRBD1 (6 bases). Germline V CDR1 and CDR2: SGHAT, FQNNGV. This CDR3 is 15 amino acids long. V was trimmed by 4 bases and J by 8 bases, leaving 18 bases between them. In DNA, the CDR3 is TGTGCCAGCAGCTATCGGGGGGCGGGCGGAGACACCATATATTTT. It codes for CASSYRGAGGDTIYF.

The chain recombines TRBV29-1 with TRBJ2-2; D ambiguous. The CDR3 loop spans 13 amino acids. Germline lookup yields CDR1 SQVTM and CDR2 ANQGSEA. V lost 3 bases and J 3 bases, leaving 8 bases between the germline ends. As DNA, the CDR3 is TGCAGCGTTGACAGGTCGCACACCGGGGAGCTGTTTTTT. Protein: CSVDRSHTGELFF.

The gene calls are TRBV6-5 and TRBJ1-2, with TRBD1 identical over 9 bases. The CDR3 contains 15 residues. Germline CDR1 is MNHEY and CDR2 is SVGAGI. J was trimmed by 2 bases and V by 2 bases; bases with no gene match: 3. The CDR3 here is CASSYVGTGNYGYTF. In DNA, the CDR3 is TGTGCCAGCAGTTACGTCGGGACAGGGAACTATGGCTACACCTTC.

The rearrangement links TRBV18 to TRBJ1-5; possibly TRBD1 for D (6 bases). CDR1 is KGHSH, CDR2 LQKENI, per germline. Deletions cut 4 bases from V and 4 bases from J, with 17 bases between. The CDR3 sequence is 16 residues long. The CDR3 nucleotides read TGTGCCAGCTCACTTCTCGGGGGGCCGGAGAATCAGCCCCAGCATTTT. Protein sequence: CASSLLGGPENQPQHF. The entire variable domain, with the rest obtained from reference TRBV18 and TRBJ1-5, is as follows: NAGVMQNPRHLVRRRGQEARLRCSPMKGHSHVYWYRQLPEEGLKFMVYLQKENIIDESGMPKERFSAEFPKEGPSILRIQQVVRGDSAAYFCASSLLGGPENQPQHFGDGTRLSIL.

V is TRBV5-1 and J is TRBJ1-2; D is undetermined. This CDR3 is 12 amino acids long. With 0 bases removed from V and 4 bases from J, the gap between germline ends came to 4 bases. Germline-derived CDR1 and CDR2 are SGHRS and YFSETQ. The CDR3 region has the DNA TGCGCCAGCAGCTTGGTCGGCTATGGCTACACCTTC. Protein sequence: CASSLVGYGYTF.

The rearrangement uses TRBV19 and TRBJ1-6; no definite D call. This CDR3 comprises 13 residues. Per the germline V gene, CDR1 is LNHDA and CDR2 is SQIVND (reference sequence). V was cut by 7 bases and J by 5 bases, with 9 bases left in between. Here the CDR3 DNA reads TGTGCCAGTAACAGCCAGCATAATTCACCCCTCCACTTT. This gives the protein CASNSQHNSPLHF.

The chain recombines TRBV21-1 with TRBJ2-7. TRBV21-1 is a known pseudogene. CDR3 length equals 17 residues. The CDR3 region is CASSKEVGPSGPYEQYF. CDR3 in DNA: TGTGCCAGCAGCAAAGAGGTGGGGCCCTCGGGGCCCTACGAGCAGTACTTC.

The rearrangement joins TRBV25-1 to TRBJ1-3, with unresolved D. This CDR3 spans 12 amino acids. Trimming stripped 5 bases from V and 4 bases from J, with 6 bases between. In germline, CDR1 is MGHDK, CDR2 SYGVNS. Here the CDR3 reads CASSQQGNTIYF. The CDR3 bases are TGTGCCAGCAGTCAACAGGGAAACACCATATATTTT. The full variable domain, its missing parts supplied by reference TRBV25-1 and TRBJ1-3, is EADIYQTPRYLVIGTGKKITLECSQTMGHDKMYWYQQDPGMELHLIHYSYGVNSTEKGDLSSESTVSRIRTEHFPLTLESARPSHTSQYLCASSQQGNTIYFGEGSWLTVV.

The chain links TRBV3-1 (or the pseudogene TRBV3-2) to TRBJ2-7; D remains ambiguous. The V gene's germline CDR1 is LGHDT and CDR2 YNNKEL (reference sequence). This CDR3 is built from 16 residues. V gave up 4 bases and J gave up 2 bases, with 18 bases separating them. The CDR3 DNA follows: TGTGCCAGCAGCCGATTAGGGCCACCACATCCCTACGAGCAGTACTTC. It encodes CASSRLGPPHPYEQYF.

The rearrangement joins TRBV6-5 to TRBJ1-4; 7 positions agree with TRBD1. CDR3 length: 13 amino acids. From germline, CDR1 is MNHEY and CDR2 SVGAGI. V trimming: 8 bases; J trimming: 3 bases; junction bases outside the gene matches: 3. The CDR3 coding sequence is TGTGCCAGCTCCGGGACAGCTAATGAAAAACTGTTTTTT. As protein: CASSGTANEKLFF.